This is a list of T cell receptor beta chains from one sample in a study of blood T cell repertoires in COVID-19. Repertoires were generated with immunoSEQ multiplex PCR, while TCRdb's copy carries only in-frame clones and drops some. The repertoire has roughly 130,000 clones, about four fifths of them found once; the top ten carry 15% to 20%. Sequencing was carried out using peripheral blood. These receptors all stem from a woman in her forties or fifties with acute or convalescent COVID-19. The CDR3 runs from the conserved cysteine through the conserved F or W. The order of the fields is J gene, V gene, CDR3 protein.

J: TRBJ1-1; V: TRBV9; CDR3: CASSGTGRDTEAFF
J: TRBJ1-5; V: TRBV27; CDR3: CASSPTGTGVHQPQHF
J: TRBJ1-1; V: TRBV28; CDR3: CASISGGSVNTEAFF
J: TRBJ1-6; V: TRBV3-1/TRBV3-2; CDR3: CASSQPQGRYNSPLHF
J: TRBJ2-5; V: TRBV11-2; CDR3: CASSKEGDRGRETQYF
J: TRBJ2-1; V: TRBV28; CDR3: CASSSGQAIYNEQFF
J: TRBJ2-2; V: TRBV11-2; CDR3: CASSPRGNTGELFF
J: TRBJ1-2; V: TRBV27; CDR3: CASSPGSYYGYTF
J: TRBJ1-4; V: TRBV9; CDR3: CASSVDLQGSNEKLFF
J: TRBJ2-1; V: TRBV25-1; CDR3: CASSLQSSYNEQFF
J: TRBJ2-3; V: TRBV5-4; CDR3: CASRRERGGGTDTQYF
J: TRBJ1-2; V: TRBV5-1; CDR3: CASSLYGRENGYTF
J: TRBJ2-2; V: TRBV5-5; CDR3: CASSLNGGNTGELFF
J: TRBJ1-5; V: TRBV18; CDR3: CASSQGTGPNQPQHF
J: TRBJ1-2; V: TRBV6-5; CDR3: CASSYRGYTF
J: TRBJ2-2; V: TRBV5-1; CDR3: CASSLDQGARTGELFF
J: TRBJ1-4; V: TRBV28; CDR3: CASSYRVHSTNEKLFF